The TCR beta chain under discussion was sequenced for a study of blood T cell repertoires in COVID-19. Study background: The origin of the acute and convalescent COVID-19 samples was the United States, Italy and Spain.

TCRdb's table, derived via immunoSEQ multiplex PCR, lists solely in-frame clones and lacks some. The sample holds roughly 200,000 clones, 90% seen once. Donors of Cohort 3 who recovered were those that had two negative PCRs, clearance, or symptom resolution. CDR1 and CDR2 from the germline V gene are SGHTA and FQGNSA. Trimming stripped 5 bases from V and 0 bases from J, with 17 bases between. This CDR3 region has 17 residues. The chain combines TRBV7-2 with TRBJ1-5; D ambiguous. The specimen sequenced was PBMCs or T cells enriched from blood (not recorded which). The origin of this receptor is a man aged 30 to 45 who had recovered from COVID-19. CDR3 region: CASSPRQAGYSNQPQHF. The CDR3 bases are TGTGCCAGCAGCCCCCGGCAGGCGGGCTATAGCAATCAGCCCCAGCATTTT.